One sample yielded the 16 T cell receptor beta chains listed below, sequenced in a study of T cell responses to AZD1222 COVID-19 vaccine. TCRdb's copy holds only in-frame clones and misses some; the assay was immunoSEQ multiplex PCR. The sample records 110,000 or so clones, roughly 89% being singletons. Here the sequenced sample was peripheral blood, taken on day 0 of MenACWY control vaccination. The receptors here all came from an adult in good health.

The chain couples TRBV19 to TRBJ1-1; no clear D gene. V was cut by 4 bases and J by 1 base, with 7 bases left in between. Germline V gene sequence: CDR1 LNHDA, CDR2 SQIVND (reference sequence). The CDR3 length is 13 residues. CDR3 DNA: TGTGCCAGTAGTAAGGAGAAGAACACTGAAGCTTTCTTT. It codes for CASSKEKNTEAFF.

The chain combines TRBV7-9 with TRBJ2-3; 7 nucleotides line up with TRBD1. Germline CDR1 SEHNR, CDR2 FQNEAQ (reference sequence). V was clipped by 5 bases and J by 1 base; unmatched bases: 6. This CDR3 contains 15 residues. Written as DNA, the CDR3 is TGTGCCAGCAGCCCCGGGACAGCACGCACAGATACGCAGTATTTT. This encodes CASSPGTARTDTQYF.

The chain recombines TRBV4-3 with TRBJ1-5; no firm D call. From germline, CDR1 is LGHNA and CDR2 YSLEER. V lost 4 bases and J 2 bases, leaving 9 bases between the germline ends. There are 14 residues in the CDR3. The CDR3 DNA sequence: TGCGCCAGCAGCCTCATGGCCCGCAATCAGCCCCAGCATTTT. Its translation: CASSLMARNQPQHF.

The chain has TRBV19 and TRBJ1-5; D possibly corresponds to TRBD1 (6 bases). V gave up 6 bases and J gave up 0 bases, with 12 bases separating them. CDR1 and CDR2 (germline): LNHDA, SQIVND (reference sequence). The CDR3 consists of 15 residues. CDR3 bases: TGTGCCAGTAGGACACAGGGAGGTAGCAATCAGCCCCAGCATTTT. Translation: CASRTQGGSNQPQHF.

This clone was counted between two and nine times. The chain uses TRBV12-3 or TRBV12-4 and TRBJ1-2; no firm D call. The CDR3 extends over 12 amino acids. With 3 bases removed from V and 8 bases from J, the gap between germline ends came to 10 bases. DNA of the CDR3: TGTGCCAGCAGTTTGGGCTCGGGAGGCTACACCTTC. Translated, it gives CASSLGSGGYTF.

This clone was detected only once. The chain is built from TRBV28 and TRBJ1-3, with D perhaps TRBD1 (6 bases). V lost 8 bases and J lost 2, with 13 bases in between. This CDR3 spans 14 amino acids. Per germline, CDR1 MDHEN and CDR2 SYDVKM. CDR3: CASLRPGAGNTIYF. The CDR3, as DNA: TGTGCCAGCCTTCGACCAGGGGCTGGAAACACCATATATTTT.

The chain employs TRBV10-3 and TRBJ1-1; 7 bases map to TRBD1. The junction had 14 bases not matched to a gene; V was cut back by 0 bases and J by 1 base. The CDR3 has 19 residues. Germline-derived CDR1 and CDR2 are ENHRY and SYGVKD. Written as DNA, the CDR3 is TGTGCCATCAGTGAGTCGTTAGGGACAGAGGGAATTGGGAACACTGAAGCTTTCTTT. Translated, it gives CAISESLGTEGIGNTEAFF.

This clone is a singleton in its sample. The chain joins TRBV4-2 to TRBJ2-7; tentative D call: TRBD2 (5 bases). The V gene's germline CDR1 is LGHNA and CDR2 YNFKEQ. V was pared by 4 bases and J by 2 bases, with 15 bases between. This CDR3 is 15 amino acids long. CDR3 loop: CASSPTEVGPYEQYF. In DNA, the CDR3 is TGTGCCAGCAGCCCCACGGAGGTAGGACCCTACGAGCAGTACTTC.

Remarks on this clone: The junction departs from the called germline gene at one end, perhaps through a read error. V is TRBV3-1 (or the pseudogene TRBV3-2) and J is TRBJ2-1, with a possible D match to TRBD1 (6 bases). CDR1 and CDR2 (germline): LGHDT, YNNKEL (reference sequence). The CDR3 loop spans 15 amino acids. The CDR3 is CASTQEAQGYNEQFF. DNA of the CDR3: TGTGCCAGCACCCAAGAGGCGCAGGGGTACAATGAGCAGTTCTTC.

The CDR3, as DNA: TGTGCCAGCAGTTGGACTAGCGGCACAGATACGCAGTATTTT. This codes for CASSWTSGTDTQYF. V and J are TRBV2 and TRBJ2-3; 9 nucleotides match TRBD2. This CDR3 contains 14 residues. V shed 5 bases and J 1 base; nucleotides not matched to a gene: 1. Germline V gene data show CDR1 as SNHLY and CDR2 as FYNNEI.

This clone is a singleton in its sample. This rearrangement joins TRBV18 to TRBJ1-3; D uncertain. CDR1 and CDR2 (germline): KGHSH, LQKENI. This CDR3 comprises 12 residues. Trimming took off 6 bases at V and 6 bases at J, with 9 bases between the two ends. The chain's CDR3 is CASSSSENTIYF. The CDR3 DNA is TGTGCCAGCTCGTCGAGTGAAAACACCATATATTTT.

The V and J genes are TRBV11-2 and TRBJ2-7; 9 bases agree with TRBD1. The CDR3 loop spans 14 amino acids. With 5 bases clipped from V and 3 bases from J, the junction kept 5 bases outside the gene matches. Germline V gene data show CDR1 as SGHAT and CDR2 as FQNNGV. CDR3 region: CASSLGQGYYEQYF. The CDR3 DNA is TGTGCCAGCAGCCTGGGACAGGGCTACTACGAGCAGTACTTC.

The chain has TRBV5-1 and TRBJ2-1; D not resolved. V lost 4 bases to trimming and J lost 10 bases, with 15 bases between them. The CDR3 runs 13 residues. Germline CDR1 reads SGHRS; CDR2 reads YFSETQ. This chain's CDR3 is CASSQPHGREQFF. DNA for the CDR3: TGCGCCAGCAGCCAACCACACGGTCGCGAGCAGTTCTTC. The entire variable domain, with the rest obtained from reference TRBV5-1 and TRBJ2-1, is as follows: KAGVTQTPRYLIKTRGQQVTLSCSPISGHRSVSWYQQTPGQGLQFLFEYFSETQRNKGNFPGRFSGRQFSNSRSEMNVSTLELGDSALYLCASSQPHGREQFFGPGTRLTVL.

The chain employs TRBV7-9 and TRBJ2-7; 9 nucleotides line up with TRBD1. This CDR3 contains 14 residues. V shed 5 bases and J 6 bases; nucleotides not matched to a gene: 8. Germline V gene lookup returns CDR1 SEHNR and CDR2 FQNEAQ (reference sequence). CDR3 region: CASSPGDRVREQYF. CDR3 DNA: TGTGCCAGCAGCCCTGGGGACAGGGTGCGCGAGCAGTACTTC. The complete variable domain, with remaining parts taken from reference TRBV7-9 and TRBJ2-7, reads DTGVSQNPRHKITKRGQNVTFRCDPISEHNRLYWYRQTLGQGPEFLTYFQNEAQLEKSRLLSDRFSAERPKGSFSTLEIQRTEQGDSAMYLCASSPGDRVREQYFGPGTRLTVT.

This chain uses TRBV28 with TRBJ2-7; 8 nucleotides agree with TRBD1. Trimming took 5 bases from V and 9 from J; bases not matched to a gene: 12. The length of the CDR3 is 14 residues. Per germline, CDR1 MDHEN and CDR2 SYDVKM. The CDR3 reads CASSPPDRGFRQYF. The CDR3 coding sequence is TGTGCCAGCAGTCCCCCCGACAGGGGCTTTCGGCAGTACTTC.

The chain uses TRBV15 and TRBJ2-1; D perhaps matches TRBD1 (6 bases). The V gene's germline CDR1 is LNHNV and CDR2 YYDKDF (reference sequence). Trimming stripped 3 bases from V and 4 bases from J, with 19 bases between. The CDR3 loop spans 17 amino acids. The CDR3 loop reads CATSSEAAGAPYNEQFF. The CDR3 nucleotides are TGTGCCACCAGCAGCGAGGCGGCAGGGGCCCCTTACAATGAGCAGTTCTTC.